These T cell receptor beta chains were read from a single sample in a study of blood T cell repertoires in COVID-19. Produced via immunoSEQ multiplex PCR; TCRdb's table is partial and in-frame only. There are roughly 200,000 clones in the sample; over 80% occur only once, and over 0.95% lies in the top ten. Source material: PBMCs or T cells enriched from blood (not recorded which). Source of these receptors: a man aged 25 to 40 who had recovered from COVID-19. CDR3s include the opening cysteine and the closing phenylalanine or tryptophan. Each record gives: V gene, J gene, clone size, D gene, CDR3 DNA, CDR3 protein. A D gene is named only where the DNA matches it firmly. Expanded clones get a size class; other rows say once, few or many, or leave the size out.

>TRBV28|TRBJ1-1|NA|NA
TGTGCCAGCAGTTTATATGAATACCAAGCCTCTGAAGCTTTCTTT
CASSLYEYQASEAFF
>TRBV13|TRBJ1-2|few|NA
TGTGCCAGCAGCACCCAGGGAAACTATGGCTACACCTTC
CASSTQGNYGYTF
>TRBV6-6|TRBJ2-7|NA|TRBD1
TGTGCCAGTGGGGGGACAGGGGGTTACGAGCAGTACTTC
CASGGTGGYEQYF
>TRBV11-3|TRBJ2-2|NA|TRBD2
TGTGCCAGCAGCTTATTCGCGGGAGGGCTCGAAGACACCGGGGAGCTGTTTTTT
CASSLFAGGLEDTGELFF
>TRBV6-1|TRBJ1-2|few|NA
TGTGCCAGCAGTGAATCCCAGGGTGGGGGCTACACCTTC
CASSESQGGGYTF
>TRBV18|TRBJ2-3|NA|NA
TGTGCCAGCTCACCACCATTTTTGCAGGAAAGTTTGGCGGGACAGAACACGCAGTATTTT
CASSPPFLQESLAGQNTQYF
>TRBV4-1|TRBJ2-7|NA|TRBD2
TGCGCCAGCAGCCAAAAGGGGACTAGCGGGTCCTACGAGCAGTACTTC
CASSQKGTSGSYEQYF
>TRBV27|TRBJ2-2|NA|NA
TGTGCCAGCGCCCAGAGGACAACCAACACCGGGGAGCTGTTTTTT
CASAQRTTNTGELFF
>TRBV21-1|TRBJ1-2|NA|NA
TGTGCCAGTATGTACGAGGTTGGCTACACCTTC
CASMYEVGYTF
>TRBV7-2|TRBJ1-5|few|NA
TGTGCCAGCAGCTGGGGGGGGGCGCATCAGCCCCAGCATTTT
CASSWGGAHQPQHF
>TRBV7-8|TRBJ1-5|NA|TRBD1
TGTGCCAGCAGCTTAGAGACAGGGGATGGTCAGCCCCAGCATTTT
CASSLETGDGQPQHF
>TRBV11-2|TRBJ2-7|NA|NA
TGTGCCAGCAGCTTAGGCCCTCGACAGATCTTC
CASSLGPRQIF
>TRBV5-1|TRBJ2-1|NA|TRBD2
TGCGCCAGCAGACTGACTAGCGGGAGCTCCTACAATGAGCAGTTCTTC
CASRLTSGSSYNEQFF
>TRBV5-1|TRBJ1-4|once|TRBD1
TGCGCCAGCAAGGACAGGGGCGGGAACGAAAAACTGTTTTTT
CASKDRGGNEKLFF
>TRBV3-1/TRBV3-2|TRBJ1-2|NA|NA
TGTGCCAGCAGCCAAGATCGTTCAATGCAGGGAAAGGGTGGCTACACCTTC
CASSQDRSMQGKGGYTF
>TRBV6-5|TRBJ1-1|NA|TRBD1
TGTGCCAGCAGTAGGACAGGGAGGGATGAAGCTTTCTTT
CASSRTGRDEAFF
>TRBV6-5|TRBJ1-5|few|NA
TGTGCCAGCAGTTACTCGAGTGTTGGGCATCAGCCCCAGCATTTT
CASSYSSVGHQPQHF
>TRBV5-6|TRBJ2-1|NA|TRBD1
TGTGCCAGCAGCACTTGGGACAGGGTGGTTTACAATGAGCAGTTCTTC
CASSTWDRVVYNEQFF
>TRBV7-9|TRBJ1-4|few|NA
TGTGCCAGCACCCCGGGAGGTGGGGCTAATGAAAAACTGTTTTTT
CASTPGGGANEKLFF
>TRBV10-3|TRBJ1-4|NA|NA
TGTGCCATAGGACAGCCGAAGAATGAAAAACTGTTTTTT
CAIGQPKNEKLFF
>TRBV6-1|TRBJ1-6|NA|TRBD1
TGTGCCAGCAGTGACAGGGGGCTGAGTAATTCACCCCTCCACTTT
CASSDRGLSNSPLHF
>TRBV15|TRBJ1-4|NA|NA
TGTGCCACCAGCAGAGCCATCGCACAGGCGAAAAATGAAAAACTGTTTTTT
CATSRAIAQAKNEKLFF
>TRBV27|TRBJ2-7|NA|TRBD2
TGTGCCAGCAGTCCCCAAGGAGCGGGAGAGGGGTACGAGCAGTACTTC
CASSPQGAGEGYEQYF
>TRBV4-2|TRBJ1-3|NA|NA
TGTGCCAGCAGCCAAGATGGGGGGGGTTCTGGAAACACCATATATTTT
CASSQDGGGSGNTIYF
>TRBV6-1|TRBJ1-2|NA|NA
TGTGCCAGCAGTGAAAATTCAATCTATGGCTACACCTTC
CASSENSIYGYTF
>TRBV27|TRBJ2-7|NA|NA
TGTGCCAGCAGTTTATCATCGGGGCAGGGGCCTTACGAGCAGTACTTC
CASSLSSGQGPYEQYF
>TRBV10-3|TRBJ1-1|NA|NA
TGTGCCATCAGACTGGGGGCAGGGATGAACACTGAAGCTTTCTTT
CAIRLGAGMNTEAFF
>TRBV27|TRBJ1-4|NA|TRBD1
TGTGCCAGCAGAGAAATGGGGACAGGGAATGAAAAACTGTTTTTT
CASREMGTGNEKLFF
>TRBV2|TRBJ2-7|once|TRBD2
TGTGCCAGCAGTGAAAGTGGGGCGGGAGGGAACGAGCAGTACTTC
CASSESGAGGNEQYF
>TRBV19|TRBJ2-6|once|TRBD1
TGTGCCAGTAGTATCCCCCAGGGGGCGCCCGGGGCCAACGTCCTGACTTTC
CASSIPQGAPGANVLTF
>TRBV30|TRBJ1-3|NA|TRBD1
TGTGCCTGGAGGTATCCGGGACAGGGCCTTTTCAACTCTGGAAACACCATATATTTT
CAWRYPGQGLFNSGNTIYF
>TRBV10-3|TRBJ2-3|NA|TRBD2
TGTGCCATCAGGGGGACTAGGGGAATCACAGATACGCAGTATTTT
CAIRGTRGITDTQYF
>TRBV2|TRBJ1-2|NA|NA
TGTGCCAATCGTGCAGGGTCGAACTATGGCTACACCTTC
CANRAGSNYGYTF
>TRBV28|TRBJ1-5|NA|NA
TGTGCCAGCAGTCCAGGGGGCAATCAGCCCCAGCATTTT
CASSPGGNQPQHF
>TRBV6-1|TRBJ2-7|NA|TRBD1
TGTGCCAGCAGTGTGGGACAGGTAAACTCCTACGAGCAGTACTTC
CASSVGQVNSYEQYF
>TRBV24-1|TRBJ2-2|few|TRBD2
TGTGCCACCAGGGGGACTAGCGGGAGATCCGCCGGGGAGCTGTTTTTT
CATRGTSGRSAGELFF
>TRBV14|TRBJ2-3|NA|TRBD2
TGTGCCAGCAGCTTGAGCCCGGGACTAGCGGGGCCCACAGATACGCAGTATTTT
CASSLSPGLAGPTDTQYF
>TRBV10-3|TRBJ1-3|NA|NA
TGTGCCATCAGTGCGACAGGATCTGGAAACACCATATATTTT
CAISATGSGNTIYF
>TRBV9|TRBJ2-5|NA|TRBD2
TGTGCCAGCGGATCGACTAGCGGGATAGGGGAGACCCAGTACTTC
CASGSTSGIGETQYF
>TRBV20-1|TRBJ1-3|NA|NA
TGCAGTGCTAGTCGGGCAGGCGGGAACACCATATATTTT
CSASRAGGNTIYF
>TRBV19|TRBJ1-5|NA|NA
TGTGCCAGTAGTTGGGCATATAGCAATCAGCCCCAGCATTTT
CASSWAYSNQPQHF
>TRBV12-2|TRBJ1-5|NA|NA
TGTGCAAGTCGCTCCAGGGGGACTCAGCCCCAGCATTTT
CASRSRGTQPQHF